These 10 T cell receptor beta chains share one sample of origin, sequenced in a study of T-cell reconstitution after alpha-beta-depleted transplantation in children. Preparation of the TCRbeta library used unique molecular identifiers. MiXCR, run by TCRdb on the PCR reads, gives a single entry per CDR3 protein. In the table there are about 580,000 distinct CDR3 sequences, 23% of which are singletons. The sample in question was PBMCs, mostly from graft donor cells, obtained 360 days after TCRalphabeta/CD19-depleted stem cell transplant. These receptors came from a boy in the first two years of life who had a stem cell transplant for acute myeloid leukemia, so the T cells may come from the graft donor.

For the CDR3, the DNA is TGCAGTGCCACAACGACTAGCGGGGGGGTCAATGAGCAGTTCTTC. This gives the protein CSATTTSGGVNEQFF. The V and J genes are TRBV20-1 and TRBJ2-1, with 14 bases lining up with TRBD2. The CDR3 length is 15 residues. Germline V CDR1 and CDR2: DFQATT, SNEGSKA (reference sequence). With 6 bases clipped from V and 6 bases from J, the junction kept 7 bases outside the gene matches.

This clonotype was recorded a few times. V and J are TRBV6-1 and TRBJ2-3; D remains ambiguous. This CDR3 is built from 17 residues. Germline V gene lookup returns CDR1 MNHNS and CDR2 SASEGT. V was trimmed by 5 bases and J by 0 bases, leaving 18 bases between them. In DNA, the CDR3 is TGTGCCAGCAGTCCTACCCATACCCCAGCTAGCACAGATACGCAGTATTTT. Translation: CASSPTHTPASTDTQYF.

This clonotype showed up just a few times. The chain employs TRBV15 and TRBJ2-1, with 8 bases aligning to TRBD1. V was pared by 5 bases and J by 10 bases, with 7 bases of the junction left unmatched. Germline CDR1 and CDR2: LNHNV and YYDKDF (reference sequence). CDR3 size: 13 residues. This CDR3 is CATSPQGAREQFF. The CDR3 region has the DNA TGTGCCACCAGCCCCCAGGGGGCTCGAGAGCAGTTCTTC.

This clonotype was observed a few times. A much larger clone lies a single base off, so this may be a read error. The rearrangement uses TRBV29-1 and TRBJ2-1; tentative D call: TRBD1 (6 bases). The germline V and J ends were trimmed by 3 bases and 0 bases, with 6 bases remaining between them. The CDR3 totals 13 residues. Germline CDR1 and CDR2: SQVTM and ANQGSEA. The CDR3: CSVEGASYNEQFF. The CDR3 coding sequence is TGCAGCGTTGAGGGGGCCTCCTACAATGAGCAGTTCTTC.

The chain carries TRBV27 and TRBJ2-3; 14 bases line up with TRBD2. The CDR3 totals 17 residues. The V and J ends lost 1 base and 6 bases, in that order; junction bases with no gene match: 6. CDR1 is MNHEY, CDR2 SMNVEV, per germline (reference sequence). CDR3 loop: CASSLWGTSGGEDTQYF. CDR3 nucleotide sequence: TGTGCCAGCAGTTTATGGGGGACTAGCGGGGGTGAGGATACGCAGTATTTT.

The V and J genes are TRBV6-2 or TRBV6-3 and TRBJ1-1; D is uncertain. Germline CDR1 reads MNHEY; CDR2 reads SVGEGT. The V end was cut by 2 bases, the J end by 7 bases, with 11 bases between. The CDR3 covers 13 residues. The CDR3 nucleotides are TGTGCCAGCAGTTACGACCCGACATTTGAAGCTTTCTTT. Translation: CASSYDPTFEAFF.

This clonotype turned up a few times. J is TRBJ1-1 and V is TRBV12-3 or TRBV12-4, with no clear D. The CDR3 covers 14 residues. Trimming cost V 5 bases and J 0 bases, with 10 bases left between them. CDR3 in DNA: TGTGCCAGCAGTCCCCGGACCTTGAACACTGAAGCTTTCTTT. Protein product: CASSPRTLNTEAFF.

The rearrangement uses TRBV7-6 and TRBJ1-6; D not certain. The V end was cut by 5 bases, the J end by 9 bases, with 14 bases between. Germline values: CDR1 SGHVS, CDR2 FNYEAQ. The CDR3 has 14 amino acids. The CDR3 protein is CASSPNRSRSPLHF. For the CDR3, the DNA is TGTGCCAGCAGCCCCAATCGTTCCCGTTCACCCCTCCACTTT. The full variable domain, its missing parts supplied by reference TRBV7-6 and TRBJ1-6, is GAGVSQSPRYKVTKRGQDVALRCDPISGHVSLYWYRQALGQGPEFLTYFNYEAQQDKSGLPNDRFSAERPEGSISTLTIQRTEQRDSAMYRCASSPNRSRSPLHFGNGTRLTVT.

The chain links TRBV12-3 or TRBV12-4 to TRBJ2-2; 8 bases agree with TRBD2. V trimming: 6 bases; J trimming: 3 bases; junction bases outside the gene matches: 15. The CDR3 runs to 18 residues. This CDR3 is CASRPWIGRGEYTGELFF. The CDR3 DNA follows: TGTGCCAGCAGACCATGGATCGGGCGGGGGGAGTACACCGGGGAGCTGTTTTTT.

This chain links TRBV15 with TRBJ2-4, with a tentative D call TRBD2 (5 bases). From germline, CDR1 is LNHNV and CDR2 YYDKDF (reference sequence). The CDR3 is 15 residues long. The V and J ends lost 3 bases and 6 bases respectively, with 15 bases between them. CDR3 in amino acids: CATSRGRGEGNIQYF. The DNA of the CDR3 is TGTGCCACCAGCAGGGGCCGGGGTGAAGGAAACATTCAGTACTTC.